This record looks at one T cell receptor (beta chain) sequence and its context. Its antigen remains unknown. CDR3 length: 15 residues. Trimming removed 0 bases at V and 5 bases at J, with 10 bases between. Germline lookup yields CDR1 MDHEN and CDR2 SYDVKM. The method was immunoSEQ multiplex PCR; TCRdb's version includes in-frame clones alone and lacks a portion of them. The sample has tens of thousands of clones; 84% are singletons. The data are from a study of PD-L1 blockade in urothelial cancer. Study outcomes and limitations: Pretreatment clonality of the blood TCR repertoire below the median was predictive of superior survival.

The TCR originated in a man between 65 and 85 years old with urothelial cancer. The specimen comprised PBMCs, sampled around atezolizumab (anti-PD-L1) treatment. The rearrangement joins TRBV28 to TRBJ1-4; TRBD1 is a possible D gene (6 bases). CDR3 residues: CASSLWTGGNEKLFF. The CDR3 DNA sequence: TGTGCCAGCAGTTTATGGACAGGAGGAAATGAAAAACTGTTTTTT. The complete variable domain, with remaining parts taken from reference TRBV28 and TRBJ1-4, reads DVKVTQSSRYLVKRTGEKVFLECVQDMDHENMFWYRQDPGLGLRLIYFSYDVKMKEKGDIPEGYSVSREKKERFSLILESASTNQTSMYLCASSLWTGGNEKLFFGSGTQLSVL.